This T cell receptor beta chain originates from a study of control samples from healthy donors and cancer patients. The CDR3 is 14 residues long. Germline V gives CDR1 SGHNT, CDR2 YENEEA. V dropped 8 bases and J dropped 6 bases, with 16 bases sitting between them. TCRdb keeps only in-frame clones here, not all; method: immunoSEQ multiplex PCR. The sample carries around 250,000 clones, over 70% recorded once. Sequencing input: PBMCs. The chain uses TRBV11-3 and TRBJ2-2; a possible D gene is TRBD1 (7 bases). This TCR came from a woman aged 55-75 years with lung cancer. CDR3 amino acids: CASYRGTVAGELFF. DNA of the CDR3: TGTGCCAGCTATCGCGGGACAGTCGCCGGGGAGCTGTTTTTT.